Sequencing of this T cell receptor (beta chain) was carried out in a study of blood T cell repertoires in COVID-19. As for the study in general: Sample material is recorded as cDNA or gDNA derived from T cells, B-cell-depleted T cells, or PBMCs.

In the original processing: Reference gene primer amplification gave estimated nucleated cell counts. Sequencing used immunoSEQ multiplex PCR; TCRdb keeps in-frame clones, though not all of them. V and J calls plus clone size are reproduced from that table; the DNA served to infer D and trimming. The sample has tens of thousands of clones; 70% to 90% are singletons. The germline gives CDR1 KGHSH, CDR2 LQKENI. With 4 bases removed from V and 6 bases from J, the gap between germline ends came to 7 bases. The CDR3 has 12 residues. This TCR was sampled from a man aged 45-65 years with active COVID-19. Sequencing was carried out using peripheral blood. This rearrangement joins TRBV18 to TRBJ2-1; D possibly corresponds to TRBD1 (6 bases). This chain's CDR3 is CASSLGGNEQFF. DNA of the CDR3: TGTGCCAGCTCACTAGGGGGCAATGAGCAGTTCTTC.